The present T cell receptor (beta chain) was sequenced within a study of shared clonotypes between healthy human individuals. Study conclusions and caveats: Naive subsets generally had larger estimated richness than memory subsets. It was the non-shared clonotypes that had lower generation probabilities than clonotypes shared by all four donors.

About this clone: The antigen is not known.

Partitioning of CD4+ cells yielded a CD45RA+ naive subset and a CD45RA-negative memory subset. The table came from immunoSEQ multiplex PCR; TCRdb's copy has only in-frame clones and leaves some out. The sample shows 2.3 million or so clones, over 85% of them seen only once. The TCR comes from a man between 18 and 35 years old in good health. Some clones in this sample may be carry-over from other donors' samples. Input material: naive CD4+ T cells from PBMCs. Subset in this sample: CD45RA+ positively selected.

The CDR3 DNA follows: TGTGCCAGCAGGATACAGGGGGATGTCTACGAGCAGTACTTC. This codes for CASRIQGDVYEQYF. The gene calls are TRBV6-5 and TRBJ2-7; TRBD1 matches at 8 bases. The CDR3 runs 14 residues. CDR1 and CDR2 (germline): MNHEY, SVGAGI. J was trimmed by 3 bases and V by 6 bases; bases with no gene match: 7.